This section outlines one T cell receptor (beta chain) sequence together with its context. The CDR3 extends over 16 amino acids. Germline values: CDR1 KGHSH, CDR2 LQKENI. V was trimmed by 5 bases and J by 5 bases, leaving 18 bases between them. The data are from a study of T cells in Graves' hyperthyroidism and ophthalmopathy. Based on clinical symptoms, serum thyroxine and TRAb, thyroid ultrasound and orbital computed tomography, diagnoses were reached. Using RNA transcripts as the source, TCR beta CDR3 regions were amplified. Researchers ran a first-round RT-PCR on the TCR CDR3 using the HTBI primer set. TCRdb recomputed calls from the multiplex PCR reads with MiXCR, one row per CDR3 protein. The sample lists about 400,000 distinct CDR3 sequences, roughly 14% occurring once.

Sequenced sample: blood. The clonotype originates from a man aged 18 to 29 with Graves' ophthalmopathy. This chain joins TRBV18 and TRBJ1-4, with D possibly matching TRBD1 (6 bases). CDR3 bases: TGTGCCAGCTCAGTAACCTCCGGGACATCAAATGAAAAACTGTTTTTT. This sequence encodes CASSVTSGTSNEKLFF.